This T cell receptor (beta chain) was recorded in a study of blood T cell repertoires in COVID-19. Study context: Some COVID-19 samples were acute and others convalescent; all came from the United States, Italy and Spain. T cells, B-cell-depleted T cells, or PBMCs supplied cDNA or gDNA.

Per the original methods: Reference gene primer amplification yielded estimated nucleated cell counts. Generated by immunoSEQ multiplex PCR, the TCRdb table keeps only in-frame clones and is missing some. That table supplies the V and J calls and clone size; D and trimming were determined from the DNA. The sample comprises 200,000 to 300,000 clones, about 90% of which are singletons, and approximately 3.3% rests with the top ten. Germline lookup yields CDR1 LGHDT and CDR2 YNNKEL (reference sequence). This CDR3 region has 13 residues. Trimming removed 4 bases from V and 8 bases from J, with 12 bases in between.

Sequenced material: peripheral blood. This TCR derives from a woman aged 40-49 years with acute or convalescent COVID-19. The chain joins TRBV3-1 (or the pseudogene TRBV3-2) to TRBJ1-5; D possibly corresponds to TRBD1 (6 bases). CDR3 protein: CASSLSHREPQHF. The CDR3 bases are TGTGCCAGCAGCCTCTCCCACAGGGAGCCCCAGCATTTT.